This T cell receptor beta chain emerged from a study of shared clonotypes between healthy human individuals. General study results and limits: An effect of sequencing depth on clonotype sharing among donors was expected. Specimens sampled were limited to blood, with tissue repertoires likely differing. Donors were few, which limited the genetic and exposure-history diversity represented.

CD8 cells classed as naive were CD45RO-negative and positively selected for CCR7, excluding terminally differentiated effector memory CD45RA+ cells. Using immunoSEQ multiplex PCR, the repertoire was profiled, and TCRdb retains in-frame clones only, with some absent. This sample yields approximately 2,200,000 clones, of which approximately 94% are seen a single time; about 1.8% belongs to the top ten. A remark on this clone: Its target is unknown.

In germline, CDR1 is MNHEY, CDR2 SVGAGI. V was cut by 4 bases and J by 5 bases, with 17 bases left in between. The CDR3 runs 15 residues. The chain employs TRBV6-5 and TRBJ1-1; possible D gene TRBD1, 6 bases. The receptor was derived from a man between 18 and 29 years old in good health. Some clones in this sample may be carry-over from other donors' samples. The sample comprised naive CD8+ T cells from PBMCs. This CDR3 is CASSSPQGMYTEAFF. CDR3 coding DNA: TGTGCCAGCAGTTCCCCACAGGGAATGTATACTGAAGCTTTCTTT.